This T cell receptor (beta chain) stems from a study of T cells in Graves' hyperthyroidism and ophthalmopathy. Whole-study results and caveats: A 13 V-J model separated ophthalmopathy from stable hyperthyroidism.

V was shortened by 7 bases and J by 2 bases, with 5 bases between the two germline ends. The CDR3 runs 11 residues. The germline CDR1 and CDR2 sequences are MNHNS and SASEGT. This clonotype was recorded at least ten times. The antigen remains undetermined. Researchers amplified the TCR beta CDR3 regions from RNA transcripts. With the HTBI primer set, the TCR CDR3 went through a first round of RT-PCR. MiXCR was run by TCRdb on the multiplex PCR reads, yielding one entry per CDR3 protein. Seen here are about 260,000 distinct CDR3 sequences, 16% observed once, and the top ten hold around 30%. Duration under 3 months, a NOSPECS grade of at least 4, and a Clinical Activity Score of at least 3 characterized the ophthalmopathy patients. Lactation, pregnancy, other autoimmune disease or uncontrolled infection led to exclusion of patients. Diagnoses used clinical symptoms, serum thyroxine and TRAb, thyroid ultrasound and orbital computed tomography.

This TCR was sampled from a woman aged 18-29 years with Graves' ophthalmopathy. Sequencing was performed on blood. The chain is built from TRBV6-1 and TRBJ1-1; D not resolved. The CDR3 bases are TGTGCCAGCAAGACAAACACTGAAGCTTTCTTT. It codes for CASKTNTEAFF.